Listed below are T cell receptor beta chains from one sample, sequenced in a study of T cell repertoires in cytomegalovirus infection. These receptors are not linked to any known antigen. TCRdb fed the reads into MiXCR, producing one record per CDR3 protein. Of approximately 310,000 distinct CDR3 sequences detected, around a quarter appear once; the ten largest clones hold more than 10%. The sample was cultured PBMCs, taken from culture after CMV antigen stimulation. These receptors were taken from a human donor in good health (CMV status not recorded). Some clones in this sample may be carry-over from other donors' samples. The CDR3 runs from the conserved cysteine through the conserved F or W. The D gene is left open where the match is weak. Where a row states a size, it is once, few, many or the class of an expanded clone; other rows omit it.

abundance	v_gene	d_gene	j_gene	CDR3aa	CDR3nt
.	TRBV10-1	TRBD2	TRBJ2-3	CASSPGTSGHTQYF	TGCGCCAGCAGCCCCGGGACTAGCGGCCACACGCAGTATTTT
.	TRBV4-1	.	TRBJ1-2	CASSQDFMEGKNYGYTF	TGCGCCAGCAGCCAAGATTTCATGGAGGGGAAAAACTATGGCTACACCTTC
.	TRBV7-9	.	TRBJ2-1	CASSLIAATYNEQFF	TGTGCCAGCAGCTTAATAGCGGCGACCTACAATGAGCAGTTCTTC
.	TRBV20-1	TRBD1	TRBJ1-4	CSAKSGTALEKLFF	TGCAGTGCTAAATCCGGGACAGCCCTTGAAAAACTGTTTTTT
.	TRBV6-2/TRBV6-3	TRBD1	TRBJ1-2	CASSLDRGPRGYTF	TGTGCCAGCAGCCTCGACAGGGGGCCTCGAGGCTACACCTTC
.	TRBV11-2	TRBD1	TRBJ1-5	CASSPQGVQPQHF	TGTGCCAGCAGCCCCCAGGGGGTGCAGCCCCAGCATTTT
.	TRBV6-2/TRBV6-3	.	TRBJ2-7	CASLDHRQAVIPYEQYF	TGTGCCAGCCTCGATCACCGACAGGCCGTAATACCCTACGAGCAGTACTTC
.	TRBV20-1	TRBD2	TRBJ2-3	CSARYLAGEDTQYF	TGCAGTGCTAGGTATCTAGCGGGAGAAGATACGCAGTATTTT
few	TRBV6-2/TRBV6-3	.	TRBJ1-5	CASSYSKLGRTNQPQHF	TGTGCCAGCAGTTACTCGAAGCTAGGCAGGACCAATCAGCCCCAGCATTTT
.	TRBV28	TRBD1	TRBJ2-2	CASRPRQGQVGSGELFF	TGTGCCAGCAGACCAAGACAGGGACAGGTGGGATCCGGGGAGCTGTTTTTT
.	TRBV7-2	.	TRBJ2-1	CASSFWTGNEQFF	TGTGCCAGCAGCTTTTGGACTGGGAATGAGCAGTTCTTC
few	TRBV20-1	TRBD2	TRBJ2-3	CSLDPGTSGSTDTQYF	TGCAGCTTAGACCCGGGGACTAGCGGTAGCACAGATACGCAGTATTTT
many	TRBV20-1	.	TRBJ2-1	CSAARGEREQFF	TGCAGTGCTGCCCGCGGGGAAAGAGAGCAGTTCTTC
once	TRBV15	.	TRBJ2-7	CATSRDSYEQYF	TGTGCCACCAGCAGAGATAGCTACGAGCAGTACTTC
many	TRBV6-2/TRBV6-3	.	TRBJ2-2	CASSLLGRNTGELFF	TGTGCCAGCAGTCTGCTGGGTCGGAACACCGGGGAGCTGTTTTTT
.	TRBV7-9	.	TRBJ2-7	CASSPKVQNGSEQYF	TGTGCCAGCAGCCCAAAAGTCCAAAACGGCAGCGAGCAGTACTTC
many	TRBV7-2	TRBD2	TRBJ2-5	CASSLSGSQETQYF	TGTGCCAGCAGCCTAAGCGGGAGTCAAGAGACCCAGTACTTC
.	TRBV19	.	TRBJ2-1	CASSKADFHNEQFF	TGTGCCAGTAGTAAGGCCGACTTCCACAATGAGCAGTTCTTC
few	TRBV6-2/TRBV6-3	TRBD2	TRBJ2-5	CASNGGVRETQYF	TGTGCCAGCAACGGGGGGGTTCGAGAGACCCAGTACTTC
many	TRBV7-2	.	TRBJ2-2	CASSTQGRELFF	TGTGCCAGCAGCACCCAGGGCCGGGAGCTGTTTTTT
.	TRBV10-3	.	TRBJ1-4	CAISDQEGEKLFF	TGTGCCATCAGTGATCAGGAGGGCGAAAAACTGTTTTTT
few	TRBV7-9	.	TRBJ2-7	CASSLASYDEQYF	TGTGCCAGCAGCTTAGCCAGTTATGACGAGCAGTACTTC
many	TRBV7-8	TRBD1	TRBJ1-4	CASSFGQEGEKLFF	TGTGCCAGCAGCTTCGGACAGGAGGGTGAAAAACTGTTTTTT
once	TRBV13	.	TRBJ1-5	CASSSSGARNQPQHF	TGTGCCAGCAGCTCTTCGGGGGCGCGGAATCAGCCCCAGCATTTT
.	TRBV5-4	TRBD1	TRBJ2-7	CASSLPVGQGGEQYF	TGTGCCAGCAGCTTGCCTGTGGGACAGGGGGGCGAGCAGTACTTC
.	TRBV7-9	TRBD1	TRBJ1-1	CASSRGLDRALNTEAFF	TGTGCCAGCAGCAGAGGACTCGACAGGGCCTTGAACACTGAAGCTTTCTTT